This T cell receptor beta chain was sequenced in a study of graft-versus-host responses after intestinal transplantation. Overall study context: Transplant recipients had multivisceral, liver-intestinal, or isolated intestinal grafts. Once they had received anti-thymocyte globulin induction, all recipients took tacrolimus and steroids for three to four years.

A note on this clone: The antigen is undetermined.

Study-wide results and caveats: The highest levels of circulating GvH clones went along with early declines in HvG clones after transplant.

The CDR3 consists of 14 residues. Germline CDR1 reads KGHSY; CDR2 reads FQNENV. V was trimmed by 4 bases and J by 11 bases, leaving 20 bases between them. TCRdb's table, derived via immunoSEQ multiplex PCR, lists solely in-frame clones and lacks some. The table shows tens of thousands of clones, with approximately 94% occurring only once. The sequence came from a human donor who was the organ donor for an intestinal transplant. The V and J genes are TRBV16 and TRBJ2-5, with D possibly matching TRBD1 (5 bases). The material was unstimulated CD4+ T cells sorted from spleen or lymph node cells, obtained before transplant. The CDR3 nucleotides read TGTGCCAGCAGCCCGAGGACATCGTCGGCTGGGCAGTACTTC. Translated: CASSPRTSSAGQYF.